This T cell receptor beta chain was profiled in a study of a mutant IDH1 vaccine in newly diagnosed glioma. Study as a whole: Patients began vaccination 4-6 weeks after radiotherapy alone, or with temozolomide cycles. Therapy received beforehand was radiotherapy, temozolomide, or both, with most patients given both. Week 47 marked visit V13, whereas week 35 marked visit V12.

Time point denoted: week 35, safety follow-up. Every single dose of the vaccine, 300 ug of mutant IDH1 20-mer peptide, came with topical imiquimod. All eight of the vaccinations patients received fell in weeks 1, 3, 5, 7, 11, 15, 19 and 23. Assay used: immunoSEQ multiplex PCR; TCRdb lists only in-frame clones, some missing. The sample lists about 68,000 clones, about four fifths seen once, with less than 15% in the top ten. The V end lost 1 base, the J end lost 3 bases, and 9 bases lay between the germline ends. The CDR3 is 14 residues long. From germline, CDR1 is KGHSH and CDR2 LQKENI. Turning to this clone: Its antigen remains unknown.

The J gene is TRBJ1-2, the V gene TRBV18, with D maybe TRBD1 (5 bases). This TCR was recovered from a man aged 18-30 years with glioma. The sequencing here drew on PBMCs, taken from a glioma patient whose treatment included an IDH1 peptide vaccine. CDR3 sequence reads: CASSPRPRDYGYTF. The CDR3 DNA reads TGTGCCAGCTCACCACGGCCCAGGGACTATGGCTACACCTTC. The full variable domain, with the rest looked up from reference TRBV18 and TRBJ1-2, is NAGVMQNPRHLVRRRGQEARLRCSPMKGHSHVYWYRQLPEEGLKFMVYLQKENIIDESGMPKERFSAEFPKEGPSILRIQQVVRGDSAAYFCASSPRPRDYGYTFGSGTRLTVV.